Shown below are 12 T cell receptor beta chains from a single sample sequenced in a study of blood T cell repertoires in COVID-19. Using immunoSEQ multiplex PCR, the repertoire was profiled, and TCRdb retains in-frame clones only, with some absent. The sample holds around 180,000 clones, 75% to 90% seen once. The sequencing sample was made of PBMCs or T cells enriched from blood (not recorded which). The receptor set was obtained from a woman in her forties with acute COVID-19.

This CDR3 reads CASSQDLGGGYTDTQYF. DNA of the CDR3: TGTGCCAGCAGCCAAGATTTGGGCGGGGGATACACAGATACGCAGTATTTT. This rearrangement joins TRBV3-1 (or the pseudogene TRBV3-2) to TRBJ2-3; 7 bases are shared with TRBD2. J was trimmed by 2 bases and V by 0 bases; bases with no gene match: 8. The CDR3 has 17 residues. Germline V lookup: CDR1 LGHDT, CDR2 YNNKEL (reference sequence).

This sequence joins TRBV4-2 and TRBJ1-4, with 11 bases matching TRBD1. The trim removed 5 bases at V and 6 bases at J, leaving 8 bases unmatched. The CDR3 contains 16 residues. CDR1 and CDR2 from the germline V gene are LGHNA and YNFKEQ. The CDR3 DNA is TGTGCCAGCAGCAAAGGACAGGGGGCGGGGGATGAAAAACTGTTTTTT. The encoded protein is CASSKGQGAGDEKLFF.

The rearrangement links TRBV7-2 to TRBJ2-1, with TRBD2 identical over 14 bases. The V segment lost 3 bases and the J segment 3 bases; nucleotides outside the gene matches: 7. There are 18 residues in the CDR3. The V gene's germline CDR1 is SGHTA and CDR2 FQGNSA. The CDR3 region has the DNA TGTGCCAGCAGCTTCGGACTAGCGGGAGGCCTAAACTACAATGAGCAGTTCTTC. This gives the protein CASSFGLAGGLNYNEQFF.

The gene calls are TRBV7-2 and TRBJ2-7, with TRBD2 identical over 8 bases. The CDR3 contains 15 residues. Unmatched junction bases numbered 5, after V lost 1 base and J lost 3 bases. CDR1 and CDR2 from the germline V gene are SGHTA and FQGNSA. The CDR3 bases are TGTGCCAGCAGCTTAGTAGTTAGCGGGGACTACGAGCAGTACTTC. This codes for CASSLVVSGDYEQYF. Complete variable domain (other parts from reference TRBV7-2 and TRBJ2-7): GAGVSQSPSNKVTEKGKDVELRCDPISGHTALYWYRQSLGQGLEFLIYFQGNSAPDKSGLPSDRFSAERTGGSVSTLTIQRTQQEDSAVYLCASSLVVSGDYEQYFGPGTRLTVT.

CDR3 sequence reads: CASSWGGMGQPQHF. For the CDR3, the DNA is TGTGCCAGCAGCTGGGGGGGGATGGGTCAGCCCCAGCATTTT. The chain is built from TRBV7-8 and TRBJ1-5; D is perhaps TRBD1 (5 bases). V lost 4 bases and J 6 bases, leaving 13 bases between the germline ends. CDR1 is SGHVS, CDR2 FQNEAQ, per germline. This CDR3 spans 14 amino acids.

The J gene is TRBJ2-6, the V gene TRBV6-2 or TRBV6-3, with 9 bases that match TRBD1. The V and J ends lost 1 base and 4 bases, in that order; junction bases with no gene match: 2. Germline values: CDR1 MNHEY, CDR2 SVGEGT. The length of the CDR3 is 16 residues. The CDR3 here is CASSYWTGAGANVLTF. The CDR3 bases are TGTGCCAGCAGTTACTGGACAGGGGCAGGGGCCAACGTCCTGACTTTC.

The chain recombines TRBV2 with TRBJ1-5; tentatively, D is TRBD1 (6 bases). Germline loops: CDR1 SNHLY, CDR2 FYNNEI. This CDR3 is 14 amino acids long. V was cut by 6 bases and J by 4 bases, with 13 bases left in between. In nucleotides, the CDR3 is TGTGCCAGCAGGGGGGCGGGGGCTAATCAGCCCCAGCATTTT. This codes for CASRGAGANQPQHF.

The chain has TRBV4-3 and TRBJ2-1; a weak D match, TRBD2 (6 bases). V was cut by 4 bases and J by 6 bases, with 19 bases left in between. The CDR3 totals 16 residues. Per the germline V gene, CDR1 is LGHNA and CDR2 is YSLEER. The CDR3, as DNA: TGCGCCAGCAGCCCCCGGGACTCGGGGTGGGTCAATGAGCAGTTCTTC. Residues: CASSPRDSGWVNEQFF.

This chain connects TRBV28 to TRBJ2-7, with 8 bases matching TRBD1. J lost 2 bases, V lost 6 bases, and 6 bases had no gene match. CDR3 size: 14 residues. Germline V CDR1 and CDR2: MDHEN, SYDVKM. The CDR3 here is CASRIGQGPYEQYF. In DNA, the CDR3 is TGTGCCAGCAGGATAGGACAGGGACCCTACGAGCAGTACTTC. Filled out from reference TRBV28 and TRBJ2-7, the complete variable domain reads DVKVTQSSRYLVKRTGEKVFLECVQDMDHENMFWYRQDPGLGLRLIYFSYDVKMKEKGDIPEGYSVSREKKERFSLILESASTNQTSMYLCASRIGQGPYEQYFGPGTRLTVT.

The chain is built from TRBV4-2 and TRBJ1-3; TRBD1 aligns across 7 bases. J was trimmed by 4 bases and V by 4 bases; bases with no gene match: 7. From germline, CDR1 is LGHNA and CDR2 YNFKEQ. The CDR3 is 15 amino acids. CDR3 sequence reads: CASSREPGQGNTIYF. The CDR3, as DNA: TGTGCCAGCAGCCGAGAACCGGGACAGGGAAACACCATATATTTT.

The V and J genes are TRBV15 and TRBJ2-2; 12 bases are shared with TRBD2. J gave up 4 bases and V 0 bases, and 6 bases lay outside the gene matches. Germline V gene lookup returns CDR1 LNHNV and CDR2 YYDKDF (reference sequence). This CDR3 spans 18 amino acids. The DNA for the CDR3 is TGTGCCACCAGCAGAGATGGACTAGCGGGGAGGTTCACCGGGGAGCTGTTTTTT. Translating gives CATSRDGLAGRFTGELFF.

The chain is built from TRBV7-9 and TRBJ2-1; possible D gene TRBD2, 5 bases. The CDR3 totals 16 residues. Trimming stripped 5 bases from V and 3 bases from J, with 17 bases between. CDR1 is SEHNR, CDR2 FQNEAQ, per germline (reference sequence). The CDR3 nucleotides are TGTGCCAGCAGCCGGGATTACGATTTCGTCTACAATGAGCAGTTCTTC. It codes for CASSRDYDFVYNEQFF.